This record looks at one T cell receptor beta chain sequence and its context. CDR1 and CDR2 (germline): SGHVS, FNYEAQ. V gave up 0 bases and J gave up 4 bases; unmatched junction bases: 4. The CDR3 is made up of 17 amino acids. This record belongs to a study of blood T cell repertoires in COVID-19. Study-wide background: Sites across the United States, Italy and Spain contributed samples from acute and convalescent COVID-19. T cells, B-cell-depleted T cells, or PBMCs supplied cDNA or gDNA.

The assay was immunoSEQ multiplex PCR, and TCRdb's table has in-frame clones only and misses some. The sample holds 150,000 to 180,000 clones, over 65% seen once. V and J are TRBV7-6 and TRBJ2-3; 13 bases map to TRBD2. The sample consisted of peripheral blood. This TCR came from a man older than 75 with acute or convalescent COVID-19. The CDR3 bases are TGTGCCAGCAGCTTAGCTGGGACTAGCGGGGACGCAGATACGCAGTATTTT. Translated, it gives CASSLAGTSGDADTQYF.